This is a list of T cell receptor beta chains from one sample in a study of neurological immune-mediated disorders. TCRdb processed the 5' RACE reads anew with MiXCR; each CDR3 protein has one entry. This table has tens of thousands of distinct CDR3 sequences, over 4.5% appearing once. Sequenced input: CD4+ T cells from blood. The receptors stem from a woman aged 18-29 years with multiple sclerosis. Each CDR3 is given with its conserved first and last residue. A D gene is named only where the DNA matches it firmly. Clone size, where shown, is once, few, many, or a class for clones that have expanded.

TGCGCCAGCAGCCCACAACCGGGACAGGGGTTCAACACTGAAGCTTTCTTT	CASSPQPGQGFNTEAFF	many	17	TRBV4-1	TRBJ1-1	TRBD1
TGCAGTGCTAGAGATTTCGGTAAATCCTACGAGCAGTACTTC	CSARDFGKSYEQYF	many	14	TRBV20-1	TRBJ2-7	.
TGCAGTGCTAGAGATCCGGGTACTGCAACTAATGAAAAACTGTTTTTT	CSARDPGTATNEKLFF	many	16	TRBV20-1	TRBJ1-4	.
TGTGCCAGCAGTTCCGGACGGTACCAAGAGACCCAGTACTTC	CASSSGRYQETQYF	many	14	TRBV6-2/TRBV6-3	TRBJ2-5	.
TGTGCCAGCTCGCTCCAGGGTCTGGTTGGCTACACCTTC	CASSLQGLVGYTF	many	13	TRBV6-2/TRBV6-3	TRBJ1-2	.
TGTGCCAGCAGCCAAACGGTCGTCTACGAGCAGTACTTC	CASSQTVVYEQYF	many	13	TRBV7-9	TRBJ2-7	.
TGTGCCAGCAGTTTCCCCGGGGGAAGGAACACCGGGGAGCTGTTTTTT	CASSFPGGRNTGELFF	many	16	TRBV28	TRBJ2-2	.
TGCGCCAGCAGCTTGATAGGGGGCGGACCTGGAGAGACCCAGTACTTC	CASSLIGGGPGETQYF	few	16	TRBV5-1	TRBJ2-5	TRBD1
TGTGCCAGCAGCTTGGCGGGGACAGGGGGCAATCAGCCCCAGCATTTT	CASSLAGTGGNQPQHF	many	16	TRBV5-5	TRBJ1-5	TRBD1
TGTGCCAGCAGCCAAGATGGGCGGAGGGGTCATGAGCAGTTCTTC	CASSQDGRRGHEQFF	many	15	TRBV14	TRBJ2-1	.
TGTGCCAGCACGGGGGGCGCCTACGAGCAGTACTTC	CASTGGAYEQYF	few	12	TRBV6-1	TRBJ2-7	.
TGCATCGAAGAAGGACTAGCGGGGGGCAATGAGCAGTTCTTC	CIEEGLAGGNEQFF	many	14	TRBV20-1	TRBJ2-1	TRBD2
TGTGCCAGCAGCCAAGAAGCCTCGGGAAGAGCTTTCTTT	CASSQEASGRAFF	many	13	TRBV14	TRBJ1-1	.
TGTGCCAGCAGTTTATCACCCAACAATGAGCAGTTCTTC	CASSLSPNNEQFF	many	13	TRBV12-3/TRBV12-4	TRBJ2-1	.
TGCGCCAGCAGCTGGACAGGGGGACTGGGAGAGACCCAGTACTTC	CASSWTGGLGETQYF	many	15	TRBV5-1	TRBJ2-5	TRBD1
TGTGCCAGCACCAAGGACACGATTAGCAATCAGCCCCAGCATTTT	CASTKDTISNQPQHF	many	15	TRBV2	TRBJ1-5	.
TGTGCCAGCGAACAGGGGGCAGTGGAGACCCAGTACTTC	CASEQGAVETQYF	.	13	TRBV25-1	TRBJ2-5	TRBD1
TGTGCCAGTAGTATAGGGAGACAGGGGAACACTGAAGCTTTCTTT	CASSIGRQGNTEAFF	few	15	TRBV19	TRBJ1-1	TRBD1
TGTGCCAGCAGCCGCGGGACAGGGGCTACGAACACCGGGGAGCTGTTTTTT	CASSRGTGATNTGELFF	many	17	TRBV3-1	TRBJ2-2	TRBD1
TGTGCCAGCAGCTTAGGGGCTAGCGGGAGGGCCAGAGAGACCCAGTACTTC	CASSLGASGRARETQYF	many	17	TRBV7-2	TRBJ2-5	TRBD2
TGTGCCAGCAAGGGGCTAGCGGGGTACAATGAGCAGTTCTTC	CASKGLAGYNEQFF	many	14	TRBV6-5	TRBJ2-1	TRBD2
TGTGCCAGCAGTTTACCGGCCATCTTATATGGCTACACCTTC	CASSLPAILYGYTF	many	14	TRBV12-3/TRBV12-4	TRBJ1-2	.
TGTGCCAGTAGCCTATTACTATCTAGCGGGAGTAGGGGGAACAATGAGCAGTTCTTC	CASSLLLSSGSRGNNEQFF	few	19	TRBV19	TRBJ2-1	TRBD2
TGCAGTGCTTCCAGGGGGCTGAGTGAAAAACTGTTTTTT	CSASRGLSEKLFF	many	13	TRBV20-1	TRBJ1-4	TRBD1
TGTGCCAGCAGCTTAATGGTGTTTGCGCACCCTAATGAGCAGTTCTTC	CASSLMVFAHPNEQFF	many	16	TRBV7-9	TRBJ2-1	.
TGCGCCAGCAGCCAGGCCGGGACAGGGAATGAGCAGTTCTTC	CASSQAGTGNEQFF	many	14	TRBV4-1	TRBJ2-1	TRBD1
TGCGCCAGCAGTGAATTTGAGACCGGGGGCACAGATACGCAGTATTTT	CASSEFETGGTDTQYF	many	16	TRBV10-2	TRBJ2-3	.
TGCAGGGCCGGACAGGGAGTTTACAATGAGCAGTTCTTC	CRAGQGVYNEQFF	many	13	TRBV20-1	TRBJ2-1	TRBD1
TGTGCCAGCAGAAAGGGCGGAGCGGGAGAAGGCGAGCAGTTCTTC	CASRKGGAGEGEQFF	.	15	TRBV6-2/TRBV6-3	TRBJ2-1	TRBD2
TGCAGTGCTAGTGGCCGGGGGTCAGATACGCAGTATTTT	CSASGRGSDTQYF	many	13	TRBV20-1	TRBJ2-3	.
TGCAGCGTTGATAGGAGCTCCTACAATGAGCAGTTCTTC	CSVDRSSYNEQFF	many	13	TRBV29-1	TRBJ2-1	.
TGTGCCAGTAGTCCCCCATGGCGGGGGATTTCCTACGAGCAGTACTTC	CASSPPWRGISYEQYF	once	16	TRBV28	TRBJ2-7	TRBD2
TGTGCCAGTAGTACTCCTACAAACACCGGGGAGCTGTTTTTT	CASSTPTNTGELFF	.	14	TRBV19	TRBJ2-2	.
TGCAGTGCTAGCCGATACGGGGAGCAGTTCTTC	CSASRYGEQFF	many	11	TRBV20-1	TRBJ2-1	.
TGCAGTGCTAGACAGACAGGGGGTATAGATACGCAGTATTTT	CSARQTGGIDTQYF	many	14	TRBV20-1	TRBJ2-3	TRBD1
TGCGCCAGCAGAATCCGGGACGGCTTTTTGGCCACTGAAGCTTTCTTT	CASRIRDGFLATEAFF	many	16	TRBV10-2	TRBJ1-1	.
TGTGCCAGCGGGGAACAACTAGCGGGAGGACGCTCCTACAATGAGCAGTTCTTC	CASGEQLAGGRSYNEQFF	many	18	TRBV7-2	TRBJ2-1	TRBD2
TGTGCCAGTAGTATTAGCGGTACAACCTCGGGGCAGTTCTTC	CASSISGTTSGQFF	many	14	TRBV19	TRBJ2-1	.
TGTGCCCATGGGGGGGGGGGCAATGAGCAGTTCTTC	CAHGGGGNEQFF	many	12	TRBV6-6	TRBJ2-1	TRBD2
TGTGCCAGCGGAGAACCGGGACAGTTCTATGGCTACACCTTC	CASGEPGQFYGYTF	many	14	TRBV25-1	TRBJ1-2	TRBD1
TGTGCCAGCTCACCCGACGGTAACTATGGCTACACCTTC	CASSPDGNYGYTF	many	13	TRBV18	TRBJ1-2	.
TGCAGCGTTGAACTCGTGAATGAAAAACTGTTTTTT	CSVELVNEKLFF	few	12	TRBV29-1	TRBJ1-4	.
TGTGCCAGCAGCCGACTAGCGGGTACTAGCACAGATACGCAGTATTTT	CASSRLAGTSTDTQYF	many	16	TRBV9	TRBJ2-3	TRBD2
TGCAGTGCTAGGGCCCAAGGACAGGCCATAACGGAGACCCAGTACTTC	CSARAQGQAITETQYF	many	16	TRBV20-1	TRBJ2-5	TRBD1
TGCAGTGCTAGAGATCCTAGGCAAGAGAACACTGAAGCTTTCTTT	CSARDPRQENTEAFF	many	15	TRBV20-1	TRBJ1-1	.
TGTGCCACCAGTGCCCCTTTAGCGGGAGCGGGCAATGAGCAGTTCTTC	CATSAPLAGAGNEQFF	many	16	TRBV24-1	TRBJ2-1	TRBD2
TGCAGTGCTAGACCGCGGGGGAAGAGCACCGGGGAGCTGTTTTTT	CSARPRGKSTGELFF	many	15	TRBV20-1	TRBJ2-2	TRBD2
TGCAGTGCCGAGGAGAGTGCAACTAATGAAAAACTGTTTTTT	CSAEESATNEKLFF	.	14	TRBV20-1	TRBJ1-4	.
TGTGCCAGCAGCTTAGGCTGGACAGACCAAGAGACCCAGTACTTC	CASSLGWTDQETQYF	many	15	TRBV7-2	TRBJ2-5	.
TGCAGTCCGTCCCCCCGCACAGATACGCAGTATTTT	CSPSPRTDTQYF	many	12	TRBV20-1	TRBJ2-3	.
TGTGCCAGCAGCCAATTATCGGCTGGGGCCAACGTCCTGACTTTC	CASSQLSAGANVLTF	many	15	TRBV3-1	TRBJ2-6	.